Presented here are 8 T cell receptor beta chains from one specimen sequenced in a study of blood T cell repertoires in COVID-19. Only in-frame clones appear in the TCRdb table, and some are missing; sequencing was by immunoSEQ multiplex PCR. The repertoire holds 150,000 to 160,000 clones, approximately 92% seen once, with more than 14% in the top ten. The sequenced sample was peripheral blood. These receptors were obtained from a woman between 40 and 55 years old with acute or convalescent COVID-19.

The V and J genes are TRBV28 and TRBJ1-1, with D possibly matching TRBD1 (6 bases). V was cut by 8 bases and J by 2 bases, with 15 bases left in between. The germline V gene encodes CDR1 MDHEN and CDR2 SYDVKM. There are 14 residues in the CDR3. CDR3 region: CASPGQGRNTEAFF. In DNA, the CDR3 is TGTGCCAGCCCTGGGCAGGGGAGAAACACTGAAGCTTTCTTT.

This chain connects TRBV28 to TRBJ2-2, with 7 bases matching TRBD1. Germline loops: CDR1 MDHEN, CDR2 SYDVKM. V gave up 7 bases and J gave up 6 bases; unmatched junction bases: 14. The CDR3 extends over 16 amino acids. The CDR3 here is CASTSSGQLVSGELFF. In nucleotides, the CDR3 is TGTGCCAGCACCTCTTCGGGACAGCTTGTGTCCGGGGAGCTGTTTTTT.

The V gene is TRBV9, the J gene TRBJ2-1; TRBD2 matches 9 bases. CDR3 length: 16 amino acids. The germline CDR1 and CDR2 sequences are SGDLS and YYNGEE. Losses at the gene ends were 4 bases for V and 0 bases for J; bases not matched to a gene: 5. CDR3 bases: TGTGCCAGCAGCCCCCCTAGCGGGGCCTCCTACAATGAGCAGTTCTTC. Translation gives CASSPPSGASYNEQFF.

A single count supports this clone. This chain links TRBV5-6 with TRBJ2-7, with TRBD1 matching over 11 bases. Per germline, CDR1 SGHDT and CDR2 YYEEEE. V was pared by 5 bases and J by 6 bases, with 7 bases of the junction left unmatched. The CDR3 is 14 residues long. The CDR3 DNA reads as TGTGCCAGCAGGAACCGGGACAGGGGGTTCGAGCAGTACTTC. Translating gives CASRNRDRGFEQYF. Full variable domain (missing parts from reference TRBV5-6 and TRBJ2-7): DAGVTQSPTHLIKTRGQQVTLRCSPKSGHDTVSWYQQALGQGPQFIFQYYEEEERQRGNFPDRFSGHQFPNYSSELNVNALLLGDSALYLCASRNRDRGFEQYFGPGTRLTVT.

The CDR3 loop is CATSDVASGRKGANVLTF. CDR3 DNA: TGTGCCACCAGTGATGTAGCTAGCGGGAGGAAAGGGGCCAACGTCCTGACTTTC. The chain employs TRBV24-1 and TRBJ2-6; 11 nucleotides align to TRBD2. Germline CDR1 KGHDR, CDR2 SFDVKD. This CDR3 has 18 residues. V was clipped by 3 bases and J by 4 bases; unmatched bases: 7.

This chain links TRBV7-2 with TRBJ2-5; a weak D match, TRBD2 (6 bases). The germline V and J ends were trimmed by 4 bases and 5 bases, with 17 bases remaining between them. Germline CDR1 reads SGHTA; CDR2 reads FQGNSA. The CDR3 spans 15 residues. The CDR3, as DNA: TGTGCCAGCAGCTCCAGGAGGGTTCGGGAGGAGACCCAGTACTTC. This sequence encodes CASSSRRVREETQYF.

The CDR3 DNA reads as TGCAGCGTTGAGGTCCCGACAGGGGATGTCTACACCTTC. As protein: CSVEVPTGDVYTF. This sequence joins TRBV29-1 and TRBJ1-2; 8 bases agree with TRBD1. The length of the CDR3 is 13 residues. Per germline, CDR1 SQVTM and CDR2 ANQGSEA. The ends lost 3 bases at V and 10 bases at J; junction bases unmatched: 10.

The rearrangement links TRBV28 to TRBJ1-6; 7 nucleotides line up with TRBD1. This CDR3 has 14 residues. CDR1 MDHEN and CDR2 SYDVKM come from the germline V gene. After removal of 8 bases from V and 9 bases from J, the junction contained 10 bases not matched to a gene. CDR3 region: CASQMTGTVSPLHF. CDR3 DNA sequence: TGTGCCAGCCAAATGACAGGGACTGTTTCACCCCTCCACTTT.